Each of the 29 T cell receptor beta chains below was sequenced from the same sample in a study of T cell responses to AZD1222 COVID-19 vaccine. TCRdb keeps only in-frame clones here, not all; method: immunoSEQ multiplex PCR. The sample shows roughly 130,000 clones, roughly nine tenths of them seen only once. Specimen: peripheral blood, collected on day 0 of AZD1222 vaccination. The receptor set was obtained from an adult in good health.

The chain has TRBV6-6 and TRBJ1-2; 8 bases line up with TRBD1. Germline V CDR1 and CDR2: MNHNY, SVGAGI (reference sequence). CDR3 length: 13 amino acids. Trimming cost V 6 bases and J 3 bases; bases outside gene matches: 3. Written as DNA, the CDR3 is TGTGCCAGCAGCACAGGGGGTGACTATGGCTACACCTTC. Protein product: CASSTGGDYGYTF.

This chain links TRBV5-1 with TRBJ1-1; D is undetermined. The CDR3 loop spans 11 amino acids. V was cut by 0 bases and J by 8 bases, with 5 bases left in between. CDR1 is SGHRS, CDR2 YFSETQ, per germline. The CDR3 DNA is TGCGCCAGCAGCTTGGCCAGCGAAGCTTTCTTT. As protein: CASSLASEAFF.

The V and J genes are TRBV28 and TRBJ1-1; TRBD1 matches 7 bases. The ends lost 2 bases at V and 1 base at J; junction bases unmatched: 7. The CDR3 sequence is 16 residues long. CDR1 is MDHEN and CDR2 is SYDVKM in the germline V gene. DNA for the CDR3: TGTGCCAGCAGTTTAAGGAGGGGGCGAGGGAACACTGAAGCTTTCTTT. It codes for CASSLRRGRGNTEAFF.

This chain connects TRBV7-9 to TRBJ2-3; a possible D gene is TRBD2 (5 bases). V was trimmed by 1 base and J by 0 bases, leaving 11 bases between them. Germline lookup yields CDR1 SEHNR and CDR2 FQNEAQ (reference sequence). The length of the CDR3 is 16 residues. The CDR3 spells CASSLVGGPSTDTQYF. CDR3 nucleotide sequence: TGTGCCAGCAGCTTAGTTGGCGGGCCTAGCACAGATACGCAGTATTTT.

The rearrangement links TRBV5-1 to TRBJ1-5; D gene unclear. The germline CDR1 and CDR2 sequences are SGHRS and YFSETQ. The germline V and J ends were trimmed by 4 bases and 1 base, with 15 bases remaining between them. CDR3 length equals 16 residues. The CDR3, as DNA: TGCGCCAGCAGCCCAATCTTACAGAGAAGCAATCAGCCCCAGCATTTT. Protein product: CASSPILQRSNQPQHF. The full variable domain, rest sourced from reference TRBV5-1 and TRBJ1-5, is KAGVTQTPRYLIKTRGQQVTLSCSPISGHRSVSWYQQTPGQGLQFLFEYFSETQRNKGNFPGRFSGRQFSNSRSEMNVSTLELGDSALYLCASSPILQRSNQPQHFGDGTRLSIL.

V gene TRBV6-4 combines with J gene TRBJ1-5, with D perhaps TRBD1 (6 bases). This CDR3 comprises 21 residues. Germline CDR1 MRHNA, CDR2 SNTAGT. Trimming took 0 bases from V and 7 from J, leaving 31 bases between them. CDR3 region: CASSDSKIAQQGYGTEQPQHF. The CDR3 DNA is TGTGCCAGCAGTGACTCAAAAATCGCCCAACAGGGTTATGGAACAGAGCAGCCCCAGCATTTT.

The chain combines TRBV19 with TRBJ1-2, with D unresolved. The CDR3 sequence is 14 residues long. V was shortened by 7 bases and J by 4 bases, with 16 bases between the two germline ends. Germline CDR1 reads LNHDA; CDR2 reads SQIVND (reference sequence). In DNA form, the CDR3 reads TGTGCCAGTAACTTGGACGGGTCGTTCTATGGCTACACCTTC. Translation gives CASNLDGSFYGYTF.

The chain combines TRBV10-1 with TRBJ2-7, with 8 nucleotides matching TRBD1. The germline V gene encodes CDR1 WNHNN and CDR2 SYGVQD (reference sequence). J gave up 6 bases and V 5 bases, and 12 bases lay outside the gene matches. The CDR3 runs 15 residues. Written as DNA, the CDR3 is TGCGCCAGCAGTCACTCAAGAGACAGGGGCCCCGAGCAGTACTTC. This translates into CASSHSRDRGPEQYF.

Concerning this clone: The sample carries other DNA sequences with the same CDR3. V and J are TRBV5-1 and TRBJ2-7; D ambiguous. Germline CDR1 SGHRS, CDR2 YFSETQ. The CDR3 sequence is 11 residues long. V lost 4 bases and J 3 bases, leaving 5 bases between the germline ends. The CDR3 sequence is CASSASYEQYF. The CDR3 bases are TGCGCCAGCAGCGCCAGCTACGAGCAGTACTTC.

The chain employs TRBV28 and TRBJ1-2; TRBD1 agrees at 8 bases. The CDR3 has 15 residues. Germline assignment: CDR1 MDHEN and CDR2 SYDVKM. The junction had 9 bases not matched to a gene; V was cut back by 6 bases and J by 3 bases. This CDR3 is CASRVSGTGHYGYTF. The CDR3 coding sequence is TGTGCCAGCAGGGTCTCCGGGACAGGCCACTATGGCTACACCTTC.

The sample holds one count of this clone. The gene calls are TRBV30 and TRBJ1-4; D is possibly TRBD1 (5 bases). CDR3 length equals 13 residues. Per germline, CDR1 GTSNPN and CDR2 SVGIG (reference sequence). V lost 2 bases to trimming and J lost 8 bases, with 12 bases between them. DNA for the CDR3: TGTGCCTGGAGTTACGGGGCAGGAGAAAAACTGTTTTTT. Translation gives CAWSYGAGEKLFF.

The rearrangement uses TRBV27 and TRBJ1-1, with a possible D match to TRBD1 (6 bases). The CDR3 extends over 13 amino acids. Germline V gives CDR1 MNHEY, CDR2 SMNVEV (reference sequence). V dropped 8 bases and J dropped 14 bases, with 24 bases sitting between them. CDR3 nucleotide sequence: TGTGCCAGCCCCGAAGGGGGGACCTCTTATGAATTCTTT. Protein sequence: CASPEGGTSYEFF.

This sequence joins TRBV6-5 and TRBJ2-7; D possibly corresponds to TRBD2 (6 bases). V was trimmed by 7 bases and J by 4 bases, leaving 11 bases between them. The CDR3 covers 12 residues. Germline loops: CDR1 MNHEY, CDR2 SVGAGI. The chain's CDR3 is CASTGVGYEQYF. The CDR3 bases are TGTGCCAGCACGGGGGTCGGGTACGAGCAGTACTTC.

J is TRBJ1-3 and V is TRBV11-2; D unclear. Germline V gives CDR1 SGHAT, CDR2 FQNNGV. Trimming removed 5 bases at V and 1 base at J, with 9 bases between. The CDR3 extends over 14 amino acids. The CDR3 here is CASSGRPSGNTIYF. The CDR3 nucleotides are TGTGCCAGCAGCGGCAGGCCTTCTGGAAACACCATATATTTT.

The V gene is TRBV4-1, the J gene TRBJ1-5; TRBD1 is a possible D gene (5 bases). The germline gives CDR1 MGHRA, CDR2 YSYEKL. V was trimmed by 2 bases and J by 3 bases, leaving 17 bases between them. The CDR3 runs 17 residues. The CDR3 nucleotides read TGCGCCAGCAGCCAATGGGTGAGGCAGGGCAACAATCAGCCCCAGCATTTT. Translation gives CASSQWVRQGNNQPQHF.

This rearrangement joins TRBV18 to TRBJ1-2; 9 bases map to TRBD1. Trimming cost V 3 bases and J 3 bases; bases outside gene matches: 2. The CDR3 loop spans 14 amino acids. The germline V gene encodes CDR1 KGHSH and CDR2 LQKENI. CDR3 sequence reads: CASSPDRGYYGYTF. In nucleotides, the CDR3 is TGTGCCAGCTCACCGGACAGGGGCTACTATGGCTACACCTTC.

This CDR3 is CASSATGVHGYTF. The CDR3 DNA follows: TGTGCCAGCAGCGCGACAGGGGTACATGGCTACACCTTC. This chain links TRBV9 with TRBJ1-2, with 8 nucleotides matching TRBD1. Germline assignment: CDR1 SGDLS and CDR2 YYNGEE. The CDR3 consists of 13 residues. J gave up 6 bases and V 3 bases, and 4 bases lay outside the gene matches. Full variable domain (rest looked up from reference TRBV9 and TRBJ1-2): DSGVTQTPKHLITATGQRVTLRCSPRSGDLSVYWYQQSLDQGLQFLIQYYNGEERAKGNILERFSAQQFPDLHSELNLSSLELGDSALYFCASSATGVHGYTFGSGTRLTVV.

This clone was seen only once. The chain uses TRBV6-5 and TRBJ2-5; 8 nucleotides align to TRBD1. The germline V gene encodes CDR1 MNHEY and CDR2 SVGAGI. This CDR3 has 15 residues. After removal of 5 bases from V and 0 bases from J, the junction contained 5 bases not matched to a gene. Here the CDR3 reads CASSRQTGDQETQYF. The CDR3 coding sequence is TGTGCCAGCAGTCGGCAGACAGGGGACCAAGAGACCCAGTACTTC.

The V call is TRBV6-9, the J call TRBJ1-5; D gene uncertain. This CDR3 spans 13 amino acids. V lost 6 bases, J lost 7 bases, and 13 bases lay in between. Germline V gene data show CDR1 as MNHGY and CDR2 as SVAAGI. In nucleotides, the CDR3 is TGTGCCAGCAGAACGGCCACGGGCCAGCCCCAGCATTTT. It codes for CASRTATGQPQHF.

V usage is TRBV5-1 and J usage is TRBJ2-5; TRBD2 agrees at 12 bases. Germline-derived CDR1 and CDR2 are SGHRS and YFSETQ. With 2 bases clipped from V and 4 bases from J, the junction kept 6 bases outside the gene matches. This CDR3 region has 16 residues. DNA for the CDR3: TGCGCCAGCAGCTTAAAGCTAGCGGGGGGGAGAGAGACCCAGTACTTC. Residues: CASSLKLAGGRETQYF. Using reference TRBV5-1 and TRBJ2-5 for the parts outside the CDR3, the full variable domain is KAGVTQTPRYLIKTRGQQVTLSCSPISGHRSVSWYQQTPGQGLQFLFEYFSETQRNKGNFPGRFSGRQFSNSRSEMNVSTLELGDSALYLCASSLKLAGGRETQYFGPGTRLLVL.

The V call is TRBV9, the J call TRBJ1-1; 8 bases are shared with TRBD1. V shed 0 bases and J 2 bases; nucleotides not matched to a gene: 3. Germline V gives CDR1 SGDLS, CDR2 YYNGEE. CDR3 length: 15 residues. This chain's CDR3 is CASSVEGQENTEAFF. DNA of the CDR3: TGTGCCAGCAGCGTAGAGGGACAGGAAAACACTGAAGCTTTCTTT.

J is TRBJ1-2 and V is TRBV28; perhaps TRBD1 as D (6 bases). Germline loops: CDR1 MDHEN, CDR2 SYDVKM. The CDR3 totals 14 residues. V gave up 3 bases and J gave up 7 bases, with 15 bases separating them. CDR3 bases: TGTGCCAGCAGTTTTCGGGGGGGGCAGGGTGGCTACACCTTC. Protein: CASSFRGGQGGYTF.

This chain connects TRBV5-6 to TRBJ1-2; D gene ambiguous. V lost 7 bases, J lost 9 bases, and 16 bases lay in between. This CDR3 spans 12 amino acids. CDR1 is SGHDT, CDR2 YYEEEE, per germline. Here the CDR3 reads CASRPSVESYTF. For the CDR3, the DNA is TGTGCCAGCCGACCTAGCGTTGAGAGCTACACCTTC.

The chain joins TRBV7-8 to TRBJ1-6, with TRBD1 matching 9 bases. Germline CDR1 SGHVS, CDR2 FQNEAQ. This CDR3 region has 17 residues. J gave up 9 bases and V 1 base, and 10 bases lay outside the gene matches. CDR3 DNA: TGTGCCAGCAGCTTAGGGGGACCCGGGACAGGGTTTTCACCCCTCCACTTT. Translating it yields CASSLGGPGTGFSPLHF.

This clone has more than one count but fewer than ten. The V and J genes are TRBV5-1 and TRBJ1-5; no firm D call. The CDR3 is 13 residues long. Germline CDR1 reads SGHRS; CDR2 reads YFSETQ. Trimming took off 5 bases at V and 3 bases at J, with 9 bases between the two ends. CDR3 residues: CASRFADNQPQHF. In nucleotides, the CDR3 is TGCGCCAGCAGATTCGCCGACAATCAGCCCCAGCATTTT.

The chain joins TRBV2 to TRBJ2-1; D gene uncertain. The V end was cut by 7 bases, the J end by 0 bases, with 1 base between. There are 11 residues in the CDR3. CDR1 is SNHLY, CDR2 FYNNEI, per germline. The CDR3 DNA reads TGTGCCAGCAACTCCTACAATGAGCAGTTCTTC. It yields the protein CASNSYNEQFF.

The chain links TRBV7-2 to TRBJ1-2; 7 bases line up with TRBD1. The CDR3 has 15 residues. The ends lost 1 base at V and 8 bases at J; junction bases unmatched: 10. Germline-derived CDR1 and CDR2 are SGHTA and FQGNSA. Here the CDR3 reads CASSLGTATGYGYTF. CDR3 in DNA: TGTGCCAGCAGCTTAGGAACGGCGACAGGGTACGGCTACACCTTC. The full variable domain, its missing parts supplied by reference TRBV7-2 and TRBJ1-2, is GAGVSQSPSNKVTEKGKDVELRCDPISGHTALYWYRQSLGQGLEFLIYFQGNSAPDKSGLPSDRFSAERTGGSVSTLTIQRTQQEDSAVYLCASSLGTATGYGYTFGSGTRLTVV.

V gene TRBV5-4 combines with J gene TRBJ1-1; the D is unclear. The germline V gene has CDR1 SGHNT and CDR2 YYREEE (reference sequence). Trimming removed 1 base at V and 4 bases at J, with 11 bases between. The CDR3 sequence is 14 residues long. The CDR3 DNA follows: TGTGCCAGCAGCTTGCCCCACAAGGGCACTGAAGCTTTCTTT. This sequence encodes CASSLPHKGTEAFF. The variable domain in full, with the rest retrieved from reference TRBV5-4 and TRBJ1-1, is ETGVTQSPTHLIKTRGQQVTLRCSSQSGHNTVSWYQQALGQGPQFIFQYYREEENGRGNFPPRFSGLQFPNYSSELNVNALELDDSALYLCASSLPHKGTEAFFGQGTRLTVV.

The rearrangement uses TRBV28 and TRBJ1-1, with 10 bases lining up with TRBD1. The germline V gene has CDR1 MDHEN and CDR2 SYDVKM. The V gene end was trimmed by 7 bases and the J gene end by 4 bases; junction bases not matched to a gene: 15. This CDR3 comprises 17 residues. The CDR3: CASNHVGQGFGGTEAFF. In nucleotides, the CDR3 is TGTGCCAGCAATCACGTGGGACAGGGGTTTGGAGGCACTGAAGCTTTCTTT.